Given below is one T cell receptor beta chain in context. The source of the sample is a study of blood T cell repertoires in COVID-19. Study summary: Donors in the United States, Italy and Spain gave samples during acute or convalescent COVID-19.

In the authors' methods: Amplifying reference gene primers gave estimates of nucleated cell counts. Here immunoSEQ multiplex PCR was the method, and the copy in TCRdb shows in-frame clones only, minus some. The V and J calls and clone size come from that table; D and trimming were worked out from the DNA. Among 250,000 to 350,000 clones, roughly 90% were seen once, and the ten largest hold approximately 0.84%. The sample consisted of peripheral blood. The receptor comes from a man aged 30-40 years with acute or convalescent COVID-19.

In DNA, the CDR3 is TGTGCCAGCTACCCGGACAGAGACAATCAGCCCCAGCATTTT. This encodes CASYPDRDNQPQHF. The rearrangement joins TRBV2 to TRBJ1-5; D possibly corresponds to TRBD1 (6 bases). Germline CDR1 and CDR2: SNHLY and FYNNEI. The CDR3 runs to 14 residues. V was cut by 8 bases and J by 3 bases, with 14 bases left in between.